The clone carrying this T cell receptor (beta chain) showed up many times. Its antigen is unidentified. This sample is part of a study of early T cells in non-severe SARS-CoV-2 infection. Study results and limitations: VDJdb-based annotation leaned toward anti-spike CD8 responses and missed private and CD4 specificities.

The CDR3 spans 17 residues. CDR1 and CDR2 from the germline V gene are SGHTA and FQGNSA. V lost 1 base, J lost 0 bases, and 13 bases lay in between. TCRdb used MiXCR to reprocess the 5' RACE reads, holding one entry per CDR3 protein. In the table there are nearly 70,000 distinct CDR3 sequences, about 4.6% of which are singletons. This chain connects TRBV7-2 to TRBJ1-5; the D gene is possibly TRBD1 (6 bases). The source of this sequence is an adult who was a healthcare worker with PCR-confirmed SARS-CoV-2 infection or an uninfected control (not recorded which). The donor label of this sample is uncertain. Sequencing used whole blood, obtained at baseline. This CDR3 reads CASSLVGGAHSNQPQHF. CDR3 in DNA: TGTGCCAGCAGCTTAGTCGGGGGGGCGCATAGCAATCAGCCCCAGCATTTT.